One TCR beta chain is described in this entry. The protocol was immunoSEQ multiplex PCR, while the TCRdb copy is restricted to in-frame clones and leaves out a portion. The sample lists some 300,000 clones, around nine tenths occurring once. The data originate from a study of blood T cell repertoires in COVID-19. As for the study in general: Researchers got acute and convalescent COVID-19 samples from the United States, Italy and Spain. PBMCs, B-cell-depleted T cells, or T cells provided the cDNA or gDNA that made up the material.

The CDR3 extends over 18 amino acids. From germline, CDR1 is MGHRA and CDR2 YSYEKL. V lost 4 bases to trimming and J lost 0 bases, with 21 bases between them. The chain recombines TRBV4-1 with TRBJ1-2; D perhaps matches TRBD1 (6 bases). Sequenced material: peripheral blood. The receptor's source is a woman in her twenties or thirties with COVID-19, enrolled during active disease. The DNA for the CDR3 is TGCGCCAGCAGCCCTGATGAGGGACATACAAAGACTAACTATGGCTACACCTTC. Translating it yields CASSPDEGHTKTNYGYTF.